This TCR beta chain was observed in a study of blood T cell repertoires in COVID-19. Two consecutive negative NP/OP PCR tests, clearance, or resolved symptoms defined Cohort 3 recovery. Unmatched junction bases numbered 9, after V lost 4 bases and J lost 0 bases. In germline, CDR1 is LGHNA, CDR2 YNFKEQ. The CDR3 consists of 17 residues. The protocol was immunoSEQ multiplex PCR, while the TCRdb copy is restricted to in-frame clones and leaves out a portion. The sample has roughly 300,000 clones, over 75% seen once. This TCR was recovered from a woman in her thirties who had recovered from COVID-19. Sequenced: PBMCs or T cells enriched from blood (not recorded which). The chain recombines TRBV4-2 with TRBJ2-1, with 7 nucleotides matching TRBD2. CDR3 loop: CASSPDRLAGSYNEQFF. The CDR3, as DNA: TGTGCCAGCAGCCCTGACCGACTAGCAGGCTCCTACAATGAGCAGTTCTTC.